This T cell receptor (beta chain) is drawn from a study of patients and donors after allogeneic stem cell transplantation. TCRdb reprocessed the RT-PCR reads via MiXCR and lists one record per CDR3 protein. The sample comprises about 960,000 distinct CDR3 sequences, roughly 18% of which are singletons, and around 5.5% rests with the top ten. Trimming took off 4 bases at V and 4 bases at J, with 11 bases between the two ends. The CDR3 totals 13 residues. The germline V gene encodes CDR1 SGHAT and CDR2 FQNNGV. This sequence was found in a human donor who was either an allogeneic HSCT recipient or a stem cell or donor lymphocyte infusion donor (not recorded which). It is not recorded whose cells these are; they may come from a transplant donor. V is TRBV11-2 and J is TRBJ2-7; no clear D. The sample taken for sequencing was blood, either unsorted or a sorted T cell fraction (not recorded which). CDR3: CASSSYAGYEQYF. The CDR3 coding sequence is TGTGCCAGCAGCTCTTATGCAGGATACGAGCAGTACTTC.